This is a list of T cell receptor beta chains from one sample in a study of radiotherapy plus CTLA-4 blockade in lung cancer. Data came from immunoSEQ multiplex PCR; TCRdb stores just in-frame clones and leaves some out. In the table there are 70,000 to 90,000 clones, around 80% of which are singletons. The material was peripheral blood, obtained from a patient treated with radiotherapy plus ipilimumab. The receptors shown here come from a human donor with non-small cell lung cancer who had a complete response to radiotherapy plus ipilimumab. CDR3s leave out the opening cysteine and the closing phenylalanine or tryptophan.

j_gene | v_gene | CDR3aa
TRBJ2-2 | TRBV2 | ASTKRTSDTGELF
TRBJ2-6 | TRBV7-2 | ASSPQGPGANVLT
TRBJ2-5 | TRBV7-2 | ASSEPSLTRETQY
TRBJ1-2 | TRBV14 | ASSQDPWGTPHGYT
TRBJ2-1 | TRBV7-2 | ASSSRGGGLGSDNEQF
TRBJ2-4 | TRBV7-2 | ASSFRPPGAKNIQY
TRBJ1-5 | TRBV12-2 | ASRLGVCLNVLNQPQH
TRBJ1-5 | TRBV6-5 | ASSPDGYQPQH
TRBJ2-5 | TRBV6-1 | ASTKGLAGVETQY
TRBJ1-2 | TRBV18 | ASSQTGPTDYGYT
TRBJ1-1 | TRBV5-4 | ASTKTGGKTEAF
TRBJ2-3 | TRBV6-1 | ASSDPSPDTQY
TRBJ2-2 | TRBV30 | AGGTGDTGELF
TRBJ2-3 | TRBV9 | ASRPGGGTDTQY
TRBJ2-3 | TRBV7-2 | ASSSPGLRRTDTQY
TRBJ1-1 | TRBV19 | ASSIGSLNTEAF
TRBJ2-2 | TRBV10-3 | AINRQGGELF
TRBJ2-7 | TRBV9 | ASSVGQETRSEQY
TRBJ1-2 | TRBV5-1 | ASSPRDNYGYT
TRBJ2-1 | TRBV7-8 | ASSLVAGTSGYNEQF
TRBJ1-5 | TRBV11-2 | ASSVQGNSNQPQH
TRBJ2-3 | TRBV9 | ASSVEPGKAQY
TRBJ2-2 | TRBV5-1 | ASSPEGTGELF
TRBJ2-1 | TRBV12-5 | ASGRDSGTFEQF
TRBJ2-2 | TRBV7-2 | ASSLALDPTGELF
TRBJ1-3 | TRBV2 | ASSLTGNTIY
TRBJ2-7 | TRBV19 | ASRGVTGSYEQY
TRBJ1-2 | TRBV10-3 | AISTVLDRGDGYT
TRBJ1-1 | TRBV11-3 | ASSLYVDTEAF
TRBJ2-1 | TRBV18 | ASSPTYGLYNEQF
TRBJ1-3 | TRBV9 | ASSVATGGQGNTIY